This T cell receptor (delta chain) emerged from a study of Vδ1+ human thymocytes (dated by TCRdb to the late 2010s). Study-level background: mRNA-level TRG and TRD CDR3 repertoires of highly purified Vdelta1+ thymocytes from young children were characterised as a data resource. Earlier work had validated the multiplex-based CDR3 amplicon strategy against 5'RACE-based methods for generating CDR3 amplicons.

Thymic samples were depleted of alphabeta T cells, then CD3+ TCRVdelta1+ TCRVdelta2- thymocytes were FACS-sorted. Sorted Vdelta1+ thymocyte purity ranged from roughly 98% to 99.6%. The thymic specimens were obtained from 7 or 8 paediatric patients who were undergoing corrective cardiac surgery and ranged in age from roughly 5 days to 17 months. The thymic tissue was dispersed, and mononuclear cells were isolated using a Histopaque-1077 density gradient. The staining antibodies were anti-TCRVdelta1 clone TS8.2, anti-TCRVdelta2 clone B6, anti-CD3 clone HIT3a and anti-TCRalphabeta clone IP26. RNA extraction was performed with the RNeasy mini kit, and reverse transcription was done with Superscript III. CDR3 amplicons were generated by multiplex PCR with pooled V-gene forward primers and a constant-region reverse primer carrying Illumina adaptor overhangs. After gel purification, the amplicons were indexed with Nextera index primers during 7 to 9 additional PCR cycles and then purified using AMPure XP beads. Sequencing of libraries was performed on an Illumina MiSeq using paired-end 250 bp reads, dual indexing and an approximately 20% PhiX spike-in. Per the source publication's procedure: FastQC was used to quality check the reads, while ea-utils fastq-join merged the TRG read pairs. Sequences were annotated with IMGT/HighV-QUEST, keeping only productive sequences with unambiguous V-gene assignment; clonotypes were defined by identical CDR3 sequence. For downstream analysis, the tools were VDJtools 1.1.1, tcR 2.2.3, Treemap and vegan Shannon diversity in R 3.4.4. TCRdb recomputed clones from the public reads with CATT; identical DNA rows were then combined. It is TCRdb's table, rather than the study itself, that gives the V and J calls and clone size. The sample table lists 45,000 to 75,000 delta-chain clones, roughly 16% of them with a count of one. The ten largest clones represent about 0.38% of the sample.

Points on this clone: This clone's antigen is unknown. Per-base qualities were not stored, and no clone one base away is much larger.

The CDR3 holds 18 amino acids from the cysteine to the phenylalanine. The kept DNA is CDR3 alone, 54 bases in frame from the first base. The germline ends are 17 bases apart after V is trimmed by 0 bases and J by 0 bases. The germline V gene gives CDR1 as TSWWSYY and CDR2 as QGS. Summary of the overall study and its limitations: Donors did not cluster by age or sex, so the analyses were not stratified by age or sex. The thymic TRG and TRD repertoires appeared highly polyclonal, with Gaussian CDR3 length distributions, in contrast to the oligoclonal repertoires of peripheral blood. The authors advised highly purified populations and single-cell validation, since unexpected Vdelta2 sequences could cause misinterpretation of bulk repertoire data. Even though sort purity was high, around a fifth of thymic TRD sequences were Vdelta2 (and few were Vdelta3), which was not the case for the peripheral blood Vdelta1+ controls. Many TRG clonotypes were found to be shared between donors (up to about 7x10^3), whereas TRD repertoires were found to be essentially private (max roughly 120 shared).

This chain is built from TRDV1 and TRDJ1; a weak D assignment points to TRDD3 (5 bases agree). Sequences were obtained from Vdelta1+ gamma-delta thymocytes from the thymus. Sample cell subset or site, as interpreted from the label and publication: FACS-sorted CD3+ TCRalphabeta- TCRVdelta1+ TCRVdelta2- thymocytes. The origin of this receptor is a girl younger than two who had congenital heart surgery. The CDR3 protein: CALGELHPQGTYTDKLIF. The nucleotide sequence reads as follows: TGTGCTCTTGGGGAACTTCACCCTCAGGGGACCTACACCGATAAACTCATCTTT.